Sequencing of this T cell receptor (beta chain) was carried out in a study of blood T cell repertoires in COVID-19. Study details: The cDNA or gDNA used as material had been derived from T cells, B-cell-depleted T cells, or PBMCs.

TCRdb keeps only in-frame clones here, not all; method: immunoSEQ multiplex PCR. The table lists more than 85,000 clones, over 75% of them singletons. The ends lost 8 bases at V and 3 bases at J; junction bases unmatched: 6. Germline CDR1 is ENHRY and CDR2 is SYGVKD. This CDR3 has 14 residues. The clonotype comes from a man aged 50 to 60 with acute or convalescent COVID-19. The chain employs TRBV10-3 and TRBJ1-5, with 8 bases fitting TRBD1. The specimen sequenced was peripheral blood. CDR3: CAIGGQVDNQPQHF. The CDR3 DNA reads TGTGCCATCGGGGGACAGGTGGACAATCAGCCCCAGCATTTT.